This TCR beta chain was recorded in a study of post-analysis software for immune sequencing data. Overall study results and limits: Controls significantly exceeded multiple sclerosis patients in normalized Chao1 diversity. Four or five TRBV segments were significantly more frequent in patients than in controls. TRBV5-6, TRBV5-1 and TRBV20-1 were among these segments.

Per germline, CDR1 WNHNN and CDR2 SYGVQD (reference sequence). The CDR3 consists of 16 residues. The authors incorporated unique molecular identifiers into the TCR beta cDNA libraries. Using its own MiXCR run on the PCR reads, TCRdb lists one record per CDR3 protein. The sample lists roughly 670,000 distinct CDR3 sequences, more than 50% occurring once. A remark on this clonotype: The target antigen is unknown. Its ends do not fully match the called genes, so a read error is possible.

What was sequenced was blood. The V and J genes are TRBV10-1 and TRBJ2-1; 9 nucleotides line up with TRBD2. The source of this sequence is a girl aged 2-10 years with multiple sclerosis. The CDR3 sequence is CAGSALRIAGEHEQFF. CDR3 DNA: TGCGCCGGCAGTGCTCTCCGTATAGCGGGGGAACATGAGCAGTTCTTC.